This TCR beta chain was sequenced for a study of CD8 T cells in ankylosing spondylitis listed by TCRdb under 2017. Broadly, across the study: The study profiled T cell receptor beta repertoires in healthy donors and ankylosing spondylitis patients to find disease-linked TCR variants. The whole study cohort included 108 healthy donors and around 24 ankylosing spondylitis patients. Peripheral blood was sampled, and synovial fluid was additionally collected from ankylosing spondylitis patients. General conclusions and limits of the study: A TCR beta motif made up of several highly homologous amino acid variants appeared to be characteristic of blood from ankylosing spondylitis patients. Some of the motif variants had been reported before in the synovial fluid and blood of reactive arthritis patients, a finding that suggests common disease-initiation mechanisms. The disease-linked clones had a CD8+ phenotype and were found at relatively low frequencies in peripheral blood. Significant enrichment of the disease-linked clones was reported in matched synovial fluid samples from ankylosing spondylitis patients.

This clonotype turned up a few times. There is no known antigen for this receptor. The sample holds no much larger clone one base away, and base qualities are not on file. The sequencer listed for this sample is Illumina HiSeq 2500. Quantitative 5'-RACE with molecular barcodes was the method used to prepare the TCR beta libraries. In the source study's methods: A new computational method, built on a probabilistic model of VDJ rearrangement, was used to identify disease-linked TCR variants. The public reads were quality trimmed at Q25 with fastp and then assembled into clones with MiXCR by TCRdb, keeping productive beta chains. Every entry covers one CDR3 protein and lists the most common genes and DNA from its rows. TCRdb, not the authors, supplied the V and J calls. For this sample there are roughly 700,000 distinct CDR3 sequences; around 20% appear just once. Approximately 18% of the sample lies in the top ten.

A distance of 13 bases separates the germline ends of V and J, which lose 9 bases and 2 bases respectively. The CDR3, cysteine through phenylalanine, is 14 amino acids long. This entry keeps only the CDR3 DNA: 42 bases, framed from base 1. Sequences MDHEN (CDR1) and SYDVKM (CDR2) are obtained from the germline V gene. The sequenced material came from blood, either unsorted or a sorted T cell fraction (not recorded which). Here the chain combines TRBV28 and TRBJ2-2, with TRBD2 tentatively as D gene (6 bases match). The clonotype comes from a male donor with ankylosing spondylitis. The CDR3 loop reads CASFEAGNTGELFF. The DNA is TGTGCCAGTTTCGAAGCGGGTAACACCGGGGAGCTGTTTTTT.